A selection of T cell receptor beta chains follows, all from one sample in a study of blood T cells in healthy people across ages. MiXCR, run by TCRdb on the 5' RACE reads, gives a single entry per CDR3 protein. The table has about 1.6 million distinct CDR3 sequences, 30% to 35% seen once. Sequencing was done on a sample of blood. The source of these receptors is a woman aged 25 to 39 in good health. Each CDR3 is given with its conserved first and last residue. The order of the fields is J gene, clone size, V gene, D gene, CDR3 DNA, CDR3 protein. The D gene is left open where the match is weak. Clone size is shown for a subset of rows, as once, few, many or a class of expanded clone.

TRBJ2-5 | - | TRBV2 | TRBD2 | TGTGCCAGCAGTGGACTAGCGGGAGGGGACAATGAGCAGTACTTC | CASSGLAGGDNEQYF
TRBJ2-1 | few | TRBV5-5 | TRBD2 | TGTGCCAGCAGCGAGGAGAGCGGGGGGGATCCTTACAATGAGCAGTTCTTC | CASSEESGGDPYNEQFF
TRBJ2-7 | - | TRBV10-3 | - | TGTGCCATCAGGGAGCTACAGGGTAAGGTGGCGGGAGTATGCTCCTACGAGCAGTACTTC | CAIRELQGKVAGVCSYEQYF
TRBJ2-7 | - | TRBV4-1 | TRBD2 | TGCGCCAGCAGCCAAGAGGTTAGCGGGGGGTCCTACGAGCAGTACTTC | CASSQEVSGGSYEQYF
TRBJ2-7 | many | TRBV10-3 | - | TGTGCCATCAGGGCGGGACACGGGTCCTACGAGCAGTACTTC | CAIRAGHGSYEQYF
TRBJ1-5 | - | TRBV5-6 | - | TGTGCCAGCAGCTGGGGACCAGGGGAGGTCAATCAGCCCCAGCATTTT | CASSWGPGEVNQPQHF
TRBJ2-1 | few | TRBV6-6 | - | TGTGCCAGCAGTTACTCGGGGTCGAACAATGAGCAGTTCTTC | CASSYSGSNNEQFF
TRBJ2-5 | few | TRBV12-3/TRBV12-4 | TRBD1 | TGTGCCAGCAGTTTACAGGGGGCAACAGAGACCCAGTACTTC | CASSLQGATETQYF
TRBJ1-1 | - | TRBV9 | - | TGTGTCAGCAGCCCCACGACGGGGGATCCTGAAGCTTTCTTT | CVSSPTTGDPEAFF
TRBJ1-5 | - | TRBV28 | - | TGTGCCAGCAACTCGCCCCCAGGGGCTCAGCCCCAGCATTTT | CASNSPPGAQPQHF
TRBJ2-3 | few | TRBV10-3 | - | TGTGCCATCAGTGAGCCACCACATGGGCAGGGCGTGTGCACAGATACGCAGTATTTT | CAISEPPHGQGVCTDTQYF
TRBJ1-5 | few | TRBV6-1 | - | TGTGCCAGCAGTGGGGAGGAGGGCAGGCTGTATAGCAATCAGCCCCAGCATTTT | CASSGEEGRLYSNQPQHF
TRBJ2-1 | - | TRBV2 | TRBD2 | TGTGCCAGCGCACGCGCTAACGTAGCGGGAGCTAACAATGAGCAGTTCTTC | CASARANVAGANNEQFF
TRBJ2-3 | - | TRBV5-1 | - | TGCGCCAGCGGGGACACGCTAAGCACAGATACGCAGTATTTT | CASGDTLSTDTQYF
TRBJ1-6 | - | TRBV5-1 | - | TGCGCCAGCAGCTTGGGTATGACGAATTCACCCCTCCACTTT | CASSLGMTNSPLHF
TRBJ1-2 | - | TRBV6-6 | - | TGTGCCAGCAGTCGATCCTACTCGGTTCGGAGCTATGGCTACACCTTC | CASSRSYSVRSYGYTF
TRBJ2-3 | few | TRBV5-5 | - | TGTGCCAGCAGCGATTACAGGGGCGGGAAAGGCACAGATACGCAGTATTTT | CASSDYRGGKGTDTQYF
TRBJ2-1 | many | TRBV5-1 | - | TGCGCCAGCAGCTTGGCGCCGAACAATGAGCAGTTCTTC | CASSLAPNNEQFF
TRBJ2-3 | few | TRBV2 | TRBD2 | TGTGCCAGCAGTGCTTTAGCGGGATACACAGATACGCAGTATTTT | CASSALAGYTDTQYF
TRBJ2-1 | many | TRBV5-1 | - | TGTGCCAGCAGTTTACGAGCGGTTAGCTACAATGAGCAGTTCTTC | CASSLRAVSYNEQFF
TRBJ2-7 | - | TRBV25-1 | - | TGTGCCAGCAGTGAATATAACGGACCGAATGAGCAGTACTTC | CASSEYNGPNEQYF
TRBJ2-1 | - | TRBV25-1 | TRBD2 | TGTGCCAGCAGTGTTAGCGGGAGGAGGAATGAGCAGTTCTTC | CASSVSGRRNEQFF
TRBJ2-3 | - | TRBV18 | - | TGTGCCAGCTCACGTTACGGAGCCCCTAGCACAGATACGCAGTATTTT | CASSRYGAPSTDTQYF
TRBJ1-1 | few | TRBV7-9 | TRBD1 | TGTGCCAGCAACCGACAGGACAGGGAAGCTTTCTTT | CASNRQDREAFF
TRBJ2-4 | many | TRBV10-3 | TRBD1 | TGTGCCATCAATTCAGGGGGCGAGGACATTCAGTACTTC | CAINSGGEDIQYF
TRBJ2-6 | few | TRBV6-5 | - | TGTGCCAGCAGTCGCCCGGGGGGGGCCAACGTCCTGACTTTC | CASSRPGGANVLTF
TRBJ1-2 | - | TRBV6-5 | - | TGTGCCAGCAGTTATCGGGGGGATTTCGCTAACTATGGCTACACCTTC | CASSYRGDFANYGYTF
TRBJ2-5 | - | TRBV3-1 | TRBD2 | TGTGCCAGCAGCCCCCGACCGACTAGCGGGAGGAACAATGAGCAGTACTTC | CASSPRPTSGRNNEQYF
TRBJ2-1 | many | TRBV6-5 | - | TGTGCCAGCAGTCGAACTAGCGAACCACAGGGCGAGCAGTTCTTC | CASSRTSEPQGEQFF
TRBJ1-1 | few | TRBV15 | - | TGTGCCACCGGACAGTCCCTTGGCACTGAAGCTTTCTTT | CATGQSLGTEAFF
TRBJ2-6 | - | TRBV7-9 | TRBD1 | TGTGCCAGCAGCTCGGGACAGTTCGCTGGGGCCAACGTCCTGACTTTC | CASSSGQFAGANVLTF
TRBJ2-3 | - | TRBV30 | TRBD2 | TGTGCCTGGACTAGCGGGGGAAAAGGGGATACGCAGTATTTT | CAWTSGGKGDTQYF
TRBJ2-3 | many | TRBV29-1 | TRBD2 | TGCAGCGTCTGGGGCCTAGCGGGGTCAGCAGATACGCAGTATTTT | CSVWGLAGSADTQYF
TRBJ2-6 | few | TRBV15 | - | TGTGCCACCAGCAAGCGGACGGGCGGGGCCAACGTCCTGACTTTC | CATSKRTGGANVLTF
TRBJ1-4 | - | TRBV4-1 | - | TGCGCCAGCAGCCAGGGAAGGGAGAATGAAAAACGGTTTTTT | CASSQGRENEKRFF
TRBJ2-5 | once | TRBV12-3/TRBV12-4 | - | TGTGCCAGCAGTTTCGGGGCTGGGGACGATGAGCAGCACTTC | CASSFGAGDDEQHF
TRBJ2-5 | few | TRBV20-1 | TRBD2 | TGCAGTGCTAGAGATCACAGCGGGGGGCCGAAGACCCAGTACTTC | CSARDHSGGPKTQYF
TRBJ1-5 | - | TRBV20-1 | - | TGCAGTGCTAGGAGGATATCCGATAGCAATCAGCCCCAGCATTTT | CSARRISDSNQPQHF
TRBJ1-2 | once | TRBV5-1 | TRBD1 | TGCGCCAGCAGCGGTTTGGACAGGGGCCATGGCTACACCTTC | CASSGLDRGHGYTF
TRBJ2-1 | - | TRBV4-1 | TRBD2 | TGCGCCAGCAGCCTCCTGGGACTAGCGGGGGGCAAGCAGTTCTTC | CASSLLGLAGGKQFF
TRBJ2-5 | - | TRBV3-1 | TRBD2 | TGTGCCAGCAGCCAAGATAGGGCAATCTCGGGGGGGAGGGAGACCCAGTACTTC | CASSQDRAISGGRETQYF
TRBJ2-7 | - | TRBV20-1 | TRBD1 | TGCAGTGCCCCGCTCCGGACAGGGGATAACGAGCAGTACTTC | CSAPLRTGDNEQYF
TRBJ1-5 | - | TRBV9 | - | TGTGCCAGCAGCGAAGCGGGGGGGGATCAGCCCCAGCATTTT | CASSEAGGDQPQHF
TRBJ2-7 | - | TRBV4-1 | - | TGCGCCAGCAGCCAAGCTTTTTTAAGGCGGAACTACGAGCAGTACTTC | CASSQAFLRRNYEQYF
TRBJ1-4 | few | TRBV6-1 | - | TGTGCCAGCAGTGAAGTTGACAGTCCAAATGAAAAACTGTTTTTT | CASSEVDSPNEKLFF
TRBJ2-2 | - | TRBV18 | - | TGTGCCAGCTCACTACAGGCGTTGGCCGGGGAGCTGTTTTTT | CASSLQALAGELFF
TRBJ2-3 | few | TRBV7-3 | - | TGTGCCAGCAGCTTAACGTCCAGCAAGGATACGCAGTATTTT | CASSLTSSKDTQYF
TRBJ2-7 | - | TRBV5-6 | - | TGTGCCAGCAGCATTCTCACAGGGACTAACGAGCAGTACTTC | CASSILTGTNEQYF
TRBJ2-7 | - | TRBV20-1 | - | TGCAGTGCTAGCACACCCCTTTCTTTAAGCTCCTACGAGCAGTACTTC | CSASTPLSLSSYEQYF
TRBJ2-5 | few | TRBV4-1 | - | TGCGCCAGCAGCCAAGATAAAAAGGGTGCCCAGTACTTC | CASSQDKKGAQYF
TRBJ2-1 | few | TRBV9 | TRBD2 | TGTGCCAGCAGCGTAGCGTCTAGCGGGGGGAATGAGCAGTTCTTC | CASSVASSGGNEQFF
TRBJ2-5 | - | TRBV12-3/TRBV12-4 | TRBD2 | TGTGCCAGCAGTTTAACTCTAGCGGATCGGGCGGAGAGGGAGACCCAGTACTTC | CASSLTLADRAERETQYF
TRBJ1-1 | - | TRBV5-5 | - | TGTGCCAGCAGCTTTACCTGGGCAGGGGCCAAGAACACTGAAGCTTTCTTT | CASSFTWAGAKNTEAFF
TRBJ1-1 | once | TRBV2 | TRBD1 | TGTCCCAGCAGACCCGGACAGGGGAGGGCTTTCTTT | CPSRPGQGRAFF
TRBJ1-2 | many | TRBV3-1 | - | TGTGCCAGCAGCCAGAGGGGTGGCTACACCTTC | CASSQRGGYTF
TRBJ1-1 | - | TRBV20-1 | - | TGCAGTGCTAGAGATTATATGAACACTGAAGCTTTCTTT | CSARDYMNTEAFF
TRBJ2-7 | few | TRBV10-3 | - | TGTGCCATCAGTGATGGGGCTACCTACGAGCAGTACTTC | CAISDGATYEQYF
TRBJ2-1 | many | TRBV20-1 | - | TGCAGTGCTAGACCTGGACGGGACAATGAGCAGTTCTTC | CSARPGRDNEQFF
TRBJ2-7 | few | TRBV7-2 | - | TGTGCCAGCGTACCACGAGGGGGCTACGAGCAGTACTTC | CASVPRGGYEQYF